These T cell receptor beta chains were read from a single sample in a study of cytomegalovirus exposure and HLA in healthy donors. This table comes from immunoSEQ multiplex PCR, and its TCRdb copy is limited to in-frame clones, with some not included. This sample has some 180,000 clones, with 75% to 90% found just once. The sequenced sample was PBMCs. The receptor set was obtained from a girl aged 5 to 17 in good health and CMV-seropositive. The CDR3 runs from the conserved cysteine through the conserved F or W. The D gene is left open where the match is weak. Where a row states a size, it is once, few, many or the class of an expanded clone; other rows omit it.

clone_size: NA; d_call: TRBD2; j_call: TRBJ2-1; cdr3_length: 16; v_call: TRBV4-1; cdr3_aa: CASSPGPGGSYNEQFF; cdr3_nt: TGCGCCAGCAGCCCCGGGCCGGGAGGCTCCTACAATGAGCAGTTCTTC
clone_size: NA; d_call: NA; j_call: TRBJ1-5; cdr3_length: 17; v_call: TRBV27; cdr3_aa: CASSLSGRVLWNQPQHF; cdr3_nt: TGTGCCAGCAGTTTATCAGGGAGGGTTTTATGGAATCAGCCCCAGCATTTT
clone_size: NA; d_call: NA; j_call: TRBJ1-1; cdr3_length: 15; v_call: TRBV9; cdr3_aa: CASSVSSLMNTEAFF; cdr3_nt: TGTGCCAGCAGCGTCAGTAGCTTAATGAACACTGAAGCTTTCTTT
clone_size: NA; d_call: NA; j_call: TRBJ1-2; cdr3_length: 14; v_call: TRBV7-2; cdr3_aa: CASSFGWGPYGYTF; cdr3_nt: TGTGCCAGCAGCTTCGGTTGGGGGCCTTATGGCTACACCTTC
clone_size: few; d_call: TRBD1; j_call: TRBJ1-1; cdr3_length: 16; v_call: TRBV5-1; cdr3_aa: CASSTGTGAINTEAFF; cdr3_nt: TGCGCCAGCAGTACCGGGACAGGGGCTATCAACACTGAAGCTTTCTTT
clone_size: NA; d_call: TRBD1; j_call: TRBJ1-2; cdr3_length: 17; v_call: TRBV4-1; cdr3_aa: CASSQQSGTGGFYGYTF; cdr3_nt: TGCGCCAGCAGCCAACAATCCGGGACAGGAGGTTTCTATGGCTACACCTTC
clone_size: few; d_call: NA; j_call: TRBJ1-1; cdr3_length: 15; v_call: TRBV4-1; cdr3_aa: CASSHTRRGNTEAFF; cdr3_nt: TGCGCCAGCAGCCACACGAGGAGGGGAAACACTGAAGCTTTCTTT
clone_size: NA; d_call: NA; j_call: TRBJ1-1; cdr3_length: 12; v_call: TRBV6-5; cdr3_aa: CASSPGGGEAFF; cdr3_nt: TGTGCCAGCAGCCCGGGGGGGGGTGAAGCTTTCTTT
clone_size: NA; d_call: NA; j_call: TRBJ2-4; cdr3_length: 13; v_call: TRBV5-4; cdr3_aa: CASSLGAKNIQYF; cdr3_nt: TGTGCCAGCAGCTTGGGGGCGAAAAACATTCAGTACTTC
clone_size: NA; d_call: NA; j_call: TRBJ2-5; cdr3_length: 15; v_call: TRBV29-1; cdr3_aa: CSVGGGHRGQETQYF; cdr3_nt: TGCAGCGTTGGGGGAGGACACAGGGGTCAAGAGACCCAGTACTTC
clone_size: NA; d_call: NA; j_call: TRBJ2-3; cdr3_length: 14; v_call: TRBV14; cdr3_aa: CASTREYGTDTQYF; cdr3_nt: TGTGCCAGCACCCGGGAGTACGGCACAGATACGCAGTATTTT
clone_size: NA; d_call: TRBD2; j_call: TRBJ2-3; cdr3_length: 15; v_call: TRBV6-6; cdr3_aa: CASSYPSGSTDTQYF; cdr3_nt: TGTGCCAGCAGTTACCCTAGCGGGAGCACAGATACGCAGTATTTT
clone_size: NA; d_call: NA; j_call: TRBJ1-2; cdr3_length: 14; v_call: TRBV5-6; cdr3_aa: CASSLAGPLDGYTF; cdr3_nt: TGTGCCAGCAGCTTGGCTGGCCCTCTTGATGGCTACACCTTC
clone_size: NA; d_call: TRBD1; j_call: TRBJ2-7; cdr3_length: 14; v_call: TRBV10-3; cdr3_aa: CAISLLDRLYEQYF; cdr3_nt: TGTGCCATCAGTTTACTGGACAGGCTCTACGAGCAGTACTTC
clone_size: NA; d_call: NA; j_call: TRBJ1-2; cdr3_length: 12; v_call: TRBV10-3; cdr3_aa: CANRDNNYGYTF; cdr3_nt: TGTGCCAACCGGGACAACAACTATGGCTACACCTTC
clone_size: NA; d_call: NA; j_call: TRBJ2-2; cdr3_length: 15; v_call: TRBV5-4; cdr3_aa: CASSLGQGSTGELFF; cdr3_nt: TGTGCCAGCAGCTTGGGGCAGGGGAGCACCGGGGAGCTGTTTTTT
clone_size: few; d_call: TRBD1; j_call: TRBJ1-2; cdr3_length: 16; v_call: TRBV6-6; cdr3_aa: CASSWTPGGTNYGYTF; cdr3_nt: TGTGCCAGCAGTTGGACCCCAGGGGGTACTAACTATGGCTACACCTTC
clone_size: NA; d_call: NA; j_call: TRBJ2-7; cdr3_length: 14; v_call: TRBV6-1; cdr3_aa: CASSDPWVRPEQYF; cdr3_nt: TGTGCCAGCAGTGACCCCTGGGTCAGGCCTGAGCAGTACTTC
clone_size: NA; d_call: NA; j_call: TRBJ2-3; cdr3_length: 16; v_call: TRBV27; cdr3_aa: CASSFLGTLSTDTQYF; cdr3_nt: TGTGCCAGCAGTTTCCTCGGGACACTTAGCACAGATACGCAGTATTTT
clone_size: NA; d_call: TRBD1; j_call: TRBJ2-7; cdr3_length: 15; v_call: TRBV27; cdr3_aa: CASTSPGQIGYEQYF; cdr3_nt: TGTGCCAGCACCTCTCCGGGACAGATTGGCTACGAGCAGTACTTC
clone_size: NA; d_call: NA; j_call: TRBJ2-5; cdr3_length: 15; v_call: TRBV6-5; cdr3_aa: CASSYSTGAGKTQYF; cdr3_nt: TGTGCCAGCAGTTACTCGACTGGCGCGGGAAAGACCCAGTACTTC
clone_size: NA; d_call: NA; j_call: TRBJ1-1; cdr3_length: 14; v_call: TRBV15; cdr3_aa: CATRDSEGFGEAFF; cdr3_nt: TGTGCCACCAGGGACAGCGAGGGGTTCGGGGAAGCTTTCTTT
clone_size: once; d_call: NA; j_call: TRBJ2-2; cdr3_length: 16; v_call: TRBV5-6; cdr3_aa: CASSWGVTRNTGELFF; cdr3_nt: TGTGCCAGCAGCTGGGGGGTGACTCGGAACACCGGGGAGCTGTTTTTT
clone_size: once; d_call: TRBD2; j_call: TRBJ2-1; cdr3_length: 14; v_call: TRBV19; cdr3_aa: CASREAGGYNEQFF; cdr3_nt: TGTGCCAGTAGGGAAGCGGGGGGATACAATGAGCAGTTCTTC
clone_size: NA; d_call: NA; j_call: TRBJ1-4; cdr3_length: 13; v_call: TRBV6-5; cdr3_aa: CASSNAAAEKLFF; cdr3_nt: TGTGCCAGCAGCAACGCCGCGGCTGAAAAACTGTTTTTT
clone_size: NA; d_call: TRBD1; j_call: TRBJ2-4; cdr3_length: 15; v_call: TRBV6-1; cdr3_aa: CASSEFGTVADIQYF; cdr3_nt: TGTGCCAGCAGTGAATTTGGGACAGTAGCTGACATTCAGTACTTC
clone_size: NA; d_call: NA; j_call: TRBJ2-3; cdr3_length: 14; v_call: TRBV19; cdr3_aa: CASRSPQGTDTQYF; cdr3_nt: TGTGCCAGTAGATCTCCCCAGGGTACAGATACGCAGTATTTT
clone_size: NA; d_call: TRBD1; j_call: TRBJ1-1; cdr3_length: 14; v_call: TRBV11-1; cdr3_aa: CASRRDRRNTEAFF; cdr3_nt: TGTGCCAGCAGAAGGGACAGGAGGAACACTGAAGCTTTCTTT
clone_size: NA; d_call: NA; j_call: TRBJ2-7; cdr3_length: 15; v_call: TRBV7-9; cdr3_aa: CASSFLKGDSYEQYF; cdr3_nt: TGTGCCAGCAGCTTTCTTAAAGGGGACTCCTACGAGCAGTACTTC
clone_size: NA; d_call: NA; j_call: TRBJ1-2; cdr3_length: 15; v_call: TRBV28; cdr3_aa: CASSPPGGRKYGYTF; cdr3_nt: TGTGCCAGCAGTCCCCCCGGGGGGCGCAAGTATGGCTACACCTTC
clone_size: NA; d_call: NA; j_call: TRBJ1-2; cdr3_length: 14; v_call: TRBV27; cdr3_aa: CASRRKGGGYGYTF; cdr3_nt: TGTGCCAGCCGTAGGAAGGGGGGGGGCTATGGCTACACCTTC
clone_size: NA; d_call: NA; j_call: TRBJ1-1; cdr3_length: 15; v_call: TRBV2; cdr3_aa: CASRTTRGGYTEAFF; cdr3_nt: TGTGCCAGCAGGACCACTCGGGGGGGTTACACTGAAGCTTTCTTT
clone_size: NA; d_call: TRBD2; j_call: TRBJ2-1; cdr3_length: 18; v_call: TRBV7-6; cdr3_aa: CASSLESGRASNYNEQFF; cdr3_nt: TGTGCCAGCAGCTTAGAAAGCGGGAGGGCCTCCAACTACAATGAGCAGTTCTTC
clone_size: NA; d_call: TRBD1; j_call: TRBJ2-3; cdr3_length: 16; v_call: TRBV10-3; cdr3_aa: CAISGGQADTTDTQYF; cdr3_nt: TGTGCCATCAGTGGGGGACAGGCCGATACGACAGATACGCAGTATTTT
clone_size: NA; d_call: TRBD2; j_call: TRBJ2-7; cdr3_length: 15; v_call: TRBV11-2; cdr3_aa: CASSSWTSGIKEQYF; cdr3_nt: TGTGCCAGCAGCTCCTGGACTAGCGGGATTAAGGAGCAGTACTTC
clone_size: NA; d_call: TRBD1; j_call: TRBJ2-1; cdr3_length: 12; v_call: TRBV6-1; cdr3_aa: CANGQGYNEQFF; cdr3_nt: TGTGCCAACGGACAGGGTTACAATGAGCAGTTCTTC
clone_size: NA; d_call: NA; j_call: TRBJ2-3; cdr3_length: 14; v_call: TRBV13; cdr3_aa: CASSFLASTDTQYF; cdr3_nt: TGTGCCAGCAGCTTTCTAGCTAGCACAGATACGCAGTATTTT
clone_size: NA; d_call: NA; j_call: TRBJ2-7; cdr3_length: 12; v_call: TRBV29-1; cdr3_aa: CSVVGNAYEQYF; cdr3_nt: TGCAGCGTTGTGGGCAACGCCTACGAGCAGTACTTC
clone_size: NA; d_call: NA; j_call: TRBJ1-1; cdr3_length: 13; v_call: TRBV2; cdr3_aa: CAIKRGLDTEAFF; cdr3_nt: TGTGCCATCAAACGGGGTTTGGACACTGAAGCTTTCTTT
clone_size: NA; d_call: TRBD2; j_call: TRBJ2-3; cdr3_length: 17; v_call: TRBV5-6; cdr3_aa: CASSSTEAGALTDTQYF; cdr3_nt: TGTGCCAGCAGCTCTACAGAAGCGGGAGCCCTCACAGATACGCAGTATTTT
clone_size: NA; d_call: NA; j_call: TRBJ1-1; cdr3_length: 15; v_call: TRBV5-5; cdr3_aa: CASSLGQVRGGEAFF; cdr3_nt: TGTGCCAGCAGCTTGGGACAGGTCAGGGGTGGTGAAGCTTTCTTT
clone_size: NA; d_call: TRBD2; j_call: TRBJ2-7; cdr3_length: 16; v_call: TRBV7-6; cdr3_aa: CASSLGNSGRANEQYF; cdr3_nt: TGTGCCAGCAGCTTAGGGAATAGCGGGAGGGCTAACGAGCAGTACTTC
clone_size: once; d_call: NA; j_call: TRBJ1-1; cdr3_length: 14; v_call: TRBV29-1; cdr3_aa: CSVEPGTMNTEAFF; cdr3_nt: TGCAGCGTTGAACCAGGAACCATGAACACTGAAGCTTTCTTT
clone_size: NA; d_call: NA; j_call: TRBJ2-7; cdr3_length: 16; v_call: TRBV4-1; cdr3_aa: CASSQVPKRLSSEQYF; cdr3_nt: TGCGCCAGCAGCCAAGTCCCGAAGCGCTTAAGTAGCGAGCAGTACTTC
clone_size: NA; d_call: NA; j_call: TRBJ1-1; cdr3_length: 13; v_call: TRBV7-9; cdr3_aa: CASSLTGNTEAFF; cdr3_nt: TGTGCCAGCAGCTTAACCGGGAACACTGAAGCTTTCTTT